Listed here are 27 T cell receptor beta chains from one sample, sequenced in a study of blood T cell repertoires in COVID-19. The repertoire was sequenced with immunoSEQ multiplex PCR; TCRdb's copy has only in-frame clones and lacks some. The sample contains about 74,000 clones, 60% to 85% of which appear only once. Specimen: peripheral blood. The receptors here all came from a man aged 70 or older with acute or convalescent COVID-19.

This sequence joins TRBV28 and TRBJ1-2, with 9 bases fitting TRBD1. Trimming at V came to 5 bases and at J to 6 bases, leaving 4 bases not matched to a gene. Germline V gene lookup returns CDR1 MDHEN and CDR2 SYDVKM. The CDR3 has 13 amino acids. CDR3 amino acids: CASSEGQGDGYTF. CDR3 coding DNA: TGTGCCAGCAGTGAGGGACAGGGTGATGGCTACACCTTC.

This clone occurred a few times. The rearrangement links TRBV29-1 to TRBJ2-5, with TRBD1 matching 9 bases. Per germline, CDR1 SQVTM and CDR2 ANQGSEA. CDR3 length equals 13 residues. The J segment lost 5 bases and the V segment lost 7 bases, leaving 8 bases of the junction unmatched. This chain's CDR3 is CSARRGQGETQYF. The CDR3 DNA reads TGCAGCGCCCGACGGGGACAGGGCGAGACCCAGTACTTC. The entire variable domain, with the rest obtained from reference TRBV29-1 and TRBJ2-5, is as follows: SAVISQKPSRDICQRGTSLTIQCQVDSQVTMMFWYRQQPGQSLTLIATANQGSEATYESGFVIDKFPISRPNLTFSTLTVSNMSPEDSSIYLCSARRGQGETQYFGPGTRLLVL.

This chain connects TRBV6-4 to TRBJ1-5; TRBD1 agrees at 11 bases. The CDR3 has 17 residues. The germline gives CDR1 MRHNA, CDR2 SNTAGT. V shed 6 bases, J shed 8 bases, and the junction held 15 bases outside the gene matches. CDR3 sequence: CASRPPGTGGNFKPQHF. The CDR3 DNA follows: TGTGCCAGCAGGCCGCCTGGGACAGGGGGAAATTTTAAGCCCCAGCATTTT.

CDR3 protein: CASSSGSGANVLTF. The CDR3 DNA reads TGTGCCAGCTCGTCCGGCTCTGGGGCCAACGTCCTGACTTTC. The V call is TRBV18, the J call TRBJ2-6; D gene unclear. The CDR3 consists of 14 residues. Germline CDR1 reads KGHSH; CDR2 reads LQKENI. Trimming pared 6 bases from V and 0 bases from J, leaving 6 bases between.

This CDR3 reads CASQQTLNTEAFF. CDR3 bases: TGTGCCAGCCAACAGACGCTGAACACTGAAGCTTTCTTT. The V and J genes are TRBV3-1 (or the pseudogene TRBV3-2) and TRBJ1-1; D gene uncertain. V was shortened by 8 bases and J by 0 bases, with 10 bases between the two germline ends. Germline-derived CDR1 and CDR2 are LGHDT and YNNKEL (reference sequence). This CDR3 spans 13 amino acids.

This CDR3 is CASTPRRNEKLFF. CDR3 DNA sequence: TGTGCCAGCACCCCCCGGCGGAATGAAAAACTGTTTTTT. This chain joins TRBV6-6 and TRBJ1-4; D gene uncertain. Trimming took off 7 bases at V and 5 bases at J, with 11 bases between the two ends. The CDR3 loop spans 13 amino acids. Germline assignment: CDR1 MNHNY and CDR2 SVGAGI (reference sequence).

This clone came up a few times. The chain uses TRBV28 and TRBJ2-7, with a weak D call TRBD1 (5 bases). This CDR3 comprises 14 residues. Deletions cut 6 bases from V and 3 bases from J, with 15 bases between. CDR1 is MDHEN and CDR2 is SYDVKM in the germline V gene. The CDR3 DNA reads TGTGCCAGCAGACGCAGGGTTGCCCTCTACGAGCAGTACTTC. It codes for CASRRRVALYEQYF.

This chain joins TRBV7-2 and TRBJ1-2, with 7 bases lining up with TRBD1. CDR1 SGHTA and CDR2 FQGNSA come from the germline V gene. V lost 7 bases to trimming and J lost 0 bases; unmatched junction nucleotides: 8. CDR3 size: 15 residues. The CDR3 DNA reads as TGTGCCAGCACCCCGAAGGGGGCGACTAACTATGGCTACACCTTC. The encoded protein is CASTPKGATNYGYTF.

The rearrangement links TRBV19 to TRBJ1-1; perhaps TRBD1 as D (5 bases). Trimming stripped 5 bases from V and 1 base from J, with 17 bases between. The germline CDR1 and CDR2 sequences are LNHDA and SQIVND (reference sequence). The CDR3 loop spans 16 amino acids. The CDR3 here is CASSSSTQVWNTEAFF. In DNA, the CDR3 is TGTGCCAGTAGTTCTTCGACACAGGTTTGGAACACTGAAGCTTTCTTT.

This clone has more than one count but fewer than ten. Other DNA sequences of this sample code for an identical CDR3. The chain combines TRBV7-9 with TRBJ2-1; a possible D gene is TRBD2 (6 bases). Deletions cut 5 bases from V and 0 bases from J, with 11 bases between. Germline V gene data show CDR1 as SEHNR and CDR2 as FQNEAQ (reference sequence). The CDR3 is 15 residues long. The CDR3 is CASSLRLDSYNEQFF. The DNA for the CDR3 is TGTGCCAGCAGCCTTCGACTAGACTCCTACAATGAGCAGTTCTTC.

The chain joins TRBV28 to TRBJ1-5; D is ambiguous. Germline CDR1 MDHEN, CDR2 SYDVKM. V shed 7 bases and J shed 1 base, with 5 bases lying between them. The CDR3 spans 12 residues. Written as DNA, the CDR3 is TGTGCCAGCAAGCAAAGCAATCAGCCCCAGCATTTT. Encoded protein: CASKQSNQPQHF.

In its sample, this clone was seen a few times. The chain uses TRBV5-1 and TRBJ2-7; D may be TRBD1 (6 bases). V gave up 0 bases and J gave up 7 bases, with 11 bases separating them. The germline gives CDR1 SGHRS, CDR2 YFSETQ. The CDR3 length is 13 residues. The CDR3 DNA is TGCGCCAGCAGCTTGGGAGGGGGTGGTGAGCAGTACTTC. Translation gives CASSLGGGGEQYF.

The V gene is TRBV27, the J gene TRBJ1-5; 11 positions match TRBD1. The ends lost 5 bases at V and 5 bases at J; junction bases unmatched: 8. Germline CDR1 MNHEY, CDR2 SMNVEV (reference sequence). The length of the CDR3 is 16 residues. Here the CDR3 DNA reads TGTGCCAGCAGTCCATGGGACAGGGGGGTTCATCAGCCCCAGCATTTT. Translated, it gives CASSPWDRGVHQPQHF.

V is TRBV2 and J is TRBJ1-2; 7 nucleotides agree with TRBD1. Looked up from germline, CDR1 is SNHLY and CDR2 is FYNNEI. This CDR3 has 14 residues. V lost 8 bases, J lost 2 bases, and 8 bases stayed unmatched. The CDR3 coding sequence is TGTGCCAGCCTCTTCCGGGACAGCAACTATGGCTACACCTTC. Amino acid sequence: CASLFRDSNYGYTF.

The chain combines TRBV11-3 with TRBJ2-1; tentative D call: TRBD2 (5 bases). Germline V gene lookup returns CDR1 SGHNT and CDR2 YENEEA. The ends were cut back, 1 base at V and 15 bases at J, with 13 bases in the middle. This CDR3 is built from 12 residues. The CDR3 spells CASSLVAGPAFF. The CDR3 nucleotides are TGTGCCAGCAGCTTAGTTGCGGGCCCCGCGTTCTTC.

The chain employs TRBV2 and TRBJ2-7; maybe TRBD2 (6 bases). Trimming removed 7 bases from V and 1 base from J, with 14 bases in between. The CDR3 totals 14 residues. Germline V gene data show CDR1 as SNHLY and CDR2 as FYNNEI. Here the CDR3 reads CASKGARESYEQYF. CDR3 DNA sequence: TGTGCCAGCAAAGGAGCGCGGGAATCCTACGAGCAGTACTTC.

The chain has TRBV7-9 and TRBJ2-7; weak D call: TRBD1 (5 bases). Trimming cost V 4 bases and J 0 bases, with 13 bases left between them. CDR1 is SEHNR, CDR2 FQNEAQ, per germline (reference sequence). This CDR3 has 15 residues. CDR3 in DNA: TGTGCCAGCAGCTCCTCGGACACCTTCTCCTACGAGCAGTACTTC. Amino acid sequence: CASSSSDTFSYEQYF.

This clone was counted a few times. The chain has TRBV7-9 and TRBJ2-7; tentative D call: TRBD2 (6 bases). Trimming removed 1 base from V and 6 bases from J, with 28 bases in between. Germline CDR1 and CDR2: SEHNR and FQNEAQ (reference sequence). CDR3 length: 19 amino acids. The chain's CDR3 is CASSLERGGGRRSLREQYF. CDR3 DNA: TGTGCCAGCAGCTTAGAACGAGGAGGAGGGCGACGCTCGTTACGCGAGCAGTACTTC.

The gene calls are TRBV20-1 and TRBJ2-7; D is uncertain. The V end lost 6 bases, the J end lost 4 bases, and 7 bases lay between the germline ends. The CDR3 extends over 10 amino acids. Looked up from germline, CDR1 is DFQATT and CDR2 is SNEGSKA (reference sequence). CDR3 sequence (DNA): TGCAGTGCCTATCGTTACGAGCAGTACTTC. This gives the protein CSAYRYEQYF.

The rearrangement uses TRBV19 and TRBJ1-5; weak D call: TRBD1 (5 bases). This CDR3 has 14 residues. V dropped 5 bases and J dropped 6 bases, with 14 bases sitting between them. Germline V gives CDR1 LNHDA, CDR2 SQIVND (reference sequence). The CDR3 sequence: CASSPGRGGQPQHF. The CDR3 bases are TGTGCCAGTAGTCCCGGGAGGGGAGGTCAGCCCCAGCATTTT.

V gene TRBV6-5 combines with J gene TRBJ2-3; TRBD2 agrees at 10 bases. The J segment lost 4 bases and the V segment lost 2 bases, leaving 6 bases of the junction unmatched. The germline CDR1 and CDR2 sequences are MNHEY and SVGAGI. The CDR3 totals 16 residues. The DNA of the CDR3 is TGTGCCAGCAGTTACGGAGCGGGAGGGCCGGCAGATACGCAGTATTTT. It codes for CASSYGAGGPADTQYF.

The gene calls are TRBV15 and TRBJ2-2, with D hard to call. V lost 2 bases and J 0 bases, leaving 13 bases between the germline ends. This CDR3 is 17 amino acids long. Germline lookup yields CDR1 LNHNV and CDR2 YYDKDF (reference sequence). CDR3 in amino acids: CATSRTHPRTNTGELFF. Here the CDR3 DNA reads TGTGCCACCAGCAGAACCCACCCTAGAACGAACACCGGGGAGCTGTTTTTT.

As regards this clone: An end of the junction differs from the germline gene, which may be a read error. The chain has TRBV7-7 and TRBJ2-1, with TRBD2 matching over 11 bases. CDR3 length: 16 residues. Germline CDR1 SSHAT, CDR2 FNYEAQ (reference sequence). DNA for the CDR3: TGTGCTAGCAGCGAAGTACTAGCGGGAGTTGACAATGAGCAGTTCTTC. Translated, it gives CASSEVLAGVDNEQFF.

This clone was observed a handful of times. V usage is TRBV5-4 and J usage is TRBJ2-2; 9 nucleotides agree with TRBD1. The germline gives CDR1 SGHNT, CDR2 YYREEE (reference sequence). This CDR3 is 16 amino acids long. With 4 bases clipped from V and 3 bases from J, the junction kept 7 bases outside the gene matches. The CDR3 DNA follows: TGTGCCAGCAGCGAAGCAGACAGGGGGTACACCGGGGAGCTGTTTTTT. Its protein is CASSEADRGYTGELFF.

V is TRBV27 and J is TRBJ1-5; 9 nucleotides match TRBD1. The CDR3 runs 18 residues. Per the germline V gene, CDR1 is MNHEY and CDR2 is SMNVEV (reference sequence). V lost 2 bases, J lost 0 bases, and 8 bases stayed unmatched. The CDR3 loop reads CASSLAGQGFYSNQPQHF. The CDR3 region has the DNA TGTGCCAGCAGTTTAGCGGGACAGGGCTTCTATAGCAATCAGCCCCAGCATTTT.

The rearrangement uses TRBV3-1 (or the pseudogene TRBV3-2) and TRBJ2-1; perhaps TRBD2 as D (5 bases). CDR3 length: 17 amino acids. Looked up from germline, CDR1 is LGHDT and CDR2 is YNNKEL (reference sequence). The V end was cut by 1 base, the J end by 8 bases, with 21 bases between. In DNA, the CDR3 is TGTGCCAGCAGCCAAGTCCTTACGGTAGGGAGTAAGGATGAGCAGTTCTTC. It specifies CASSQVLTVGSKDEQFF.

The chain carries TRBV11-2 and TRBJ1-2; 10 bases match TRBD1. The CDR3 is 15 residues long. Trimming took 4 bases from V and 4 from J; bases not matched to a gene: 6. Germline CDR1 is SGHAT and CDR2 is FQNNGV. Here the CDR3 reads CASSSPGQGSYGYTF. The CDR3 DNA follows: TGTGCCAGCAGCTCCCCGGGACAGGGGAGCTATGGCTACACCTTC.